Sequencing of this T cell receptor (beta chain) was carried out in a study of T cells after yellow fever vaccination. TCRdb re-called the 5' RACE reads with MiXCR, one entry per CDR3 protein. The sample carries 100,000 to 150,000 distinct CDR3 sequences, 6.5% to 8% recorded once. In its sample, this clonotype was seen a few times. In germline, CDR1 is SSHAT, CDR2 FNYEAQ (reference sequence). V lost 5 bases, J lost 2 bases, and 6 bases lay in between. This CDR3 spans 13 amino acids. The sequence was collected from a man between 18 and 29 years old who received the YFV17D yellow fever vaccine. This rearrangement joins TRBV7-7 to TRBJ2-2; a weak D match, TRBD1 (5 bases). Sequenced material: CD4+ T cells sorted from PBMCs, taken more than 8 days after the first yellow fever vaccination. CDR3 sequence: CASSRTNTGELFF. The CDR3 DNA is TGTGCCAGCAGCCGGACAAACACCGGGGAGCTGTTTTTT.